This passage covers 5 T cell receptor beta chains from one sample sequenced in a study of cytomegalovirus exposure and HLA in healthy donors. The assay was immunoSEQ multiplex PCR, and TCRdb's table has in-frame clones only and misses some. The top ten hold over 9% of the sample, which has 130,000 to 150,000 clones, about 91% seen once. Sequencing was carried out using PBMCs. The receptor set was obtained from a woman aged 18-29 years in good health and CMV-seropositive.

A single count supports this clone. The chain uses TRBV18 and TRBJ1-1; no clear D. This CDR3 region has 15 residues. Germline loops: CDR1 KGHSH, CDR2 LQKENI. Trimming took 1 base from V and 0 from J, leaving 9 bases between them. The CDR3: CASSPLAALNTEAFF. In nucleotides, the CDR3 is TGTGCCAGCTCACCACTCGCGGCTTTGAACACTGAAGCTTTCTTT. Drawing the rest from reference TRBV18 and TRBJ1-1, the complete variable domain is NAGVMQNPRHLVRRRGQEARLRCSPMKGHSHVYWYRQLPEEGLKFMVYLQKENIIDESGMPKERFSAEFPKEGPSILRIQQVVRGDSAAYFCASSPLAALNTEAFFGQGTRLTVV.

This clone was counted a few times. As the CDR3 is not closed by the conserved phenylalanine or tryptophan, this likely results from a read error. Because the CDR3's place on the DNA is in doubt, the DNA is left out and the CDR3 is given as listed by TCRdb. V is TRBV11-2 and J is TRBJ1-3; the tabulated D call, TRBD1, remains unverified against the DNA. The length of the CDR3 is 13 amino acids, counting both ends. Per germline, CDR1 SGHAT and CDR2 FQNNGV. The CDR3 sequence is CASSAGQGAYPTA.

This chain joins TRBV5-6 and TRBJ1-1; perhaps TRBD1 as D (6 bases). CDR1 is SGHDT, CDR2 YYEEEE, per germline. Trimming removed 2 bases from V and 5 bases from J, with 13 bases in between. This CDR3 region has 14 residues. The CDR3 DNA is TGTGCCAGCAGCTTAGGGGGGGCATGGACTGAAGCTTTCTTT. Its protein is CASSLGGAWTEAFF.

There are a few counts of this clone. This chain joins TRBV7-9 and TRBJ1-1; the D is unclear. This CDR3 is 11 amino acids long. Trimming took off 2 bases at V and 11 bases at J, with 9 bases between the two ends. Per germline, CDR1 SEHNR and CDR2 FQNEAQ (reference sequence). CDR3 amino acids: CASSLSFEAFF. The CDR3 region has the DNA TGTGCCAGCAGCTTATCTTTTGAGGCTTTCTTT.

This clone was observed at least ten times. The V call is TRBV2, the J call TRBJ1-1, with D maybe TRBD1 (5 bases). V was clipped by 6 bases and J by 11 bases, with 22 bases between them. The CDR3 runs 14 residues. The germline CDR1 and CDR2 sequences are SNHLY and FYNNEI. The CDR3 here is CASSQEQGKSVAFF. The CDR3, as DNA: TGTGCCAGCAGCCAGGAGCAGGGCAAGTCGGTCGCTTTCTTT.